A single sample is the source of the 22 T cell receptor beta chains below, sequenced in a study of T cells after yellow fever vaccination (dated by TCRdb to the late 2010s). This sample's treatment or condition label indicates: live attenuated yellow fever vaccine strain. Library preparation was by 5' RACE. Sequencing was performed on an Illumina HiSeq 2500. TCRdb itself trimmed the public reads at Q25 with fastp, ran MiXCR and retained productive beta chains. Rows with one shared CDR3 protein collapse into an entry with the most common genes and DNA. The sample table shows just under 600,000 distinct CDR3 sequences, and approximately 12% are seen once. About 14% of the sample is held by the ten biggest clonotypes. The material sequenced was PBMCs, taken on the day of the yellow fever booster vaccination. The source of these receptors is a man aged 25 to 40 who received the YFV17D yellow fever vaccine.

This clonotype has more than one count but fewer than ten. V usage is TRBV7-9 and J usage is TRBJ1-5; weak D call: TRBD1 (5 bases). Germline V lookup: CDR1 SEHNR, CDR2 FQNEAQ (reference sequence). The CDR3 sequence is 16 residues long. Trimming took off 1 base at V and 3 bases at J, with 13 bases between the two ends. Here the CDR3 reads CASSLGMGGYNQPQHF. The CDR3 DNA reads TGTGCCAGCAGCTTAGGTATGGGGGGTTACAATCAGCCCCAGCATTTT.

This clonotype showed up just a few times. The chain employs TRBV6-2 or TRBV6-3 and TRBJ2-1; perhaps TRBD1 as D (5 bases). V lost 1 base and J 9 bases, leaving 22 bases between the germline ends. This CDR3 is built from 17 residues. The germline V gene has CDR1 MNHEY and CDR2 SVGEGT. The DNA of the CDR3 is TGTGCCAGCAGTTACTTCACGGTGGGGCAAGGCAGAGGTGAGCAGTTCTTC. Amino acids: CASSYFTVGQGRGEQFF.

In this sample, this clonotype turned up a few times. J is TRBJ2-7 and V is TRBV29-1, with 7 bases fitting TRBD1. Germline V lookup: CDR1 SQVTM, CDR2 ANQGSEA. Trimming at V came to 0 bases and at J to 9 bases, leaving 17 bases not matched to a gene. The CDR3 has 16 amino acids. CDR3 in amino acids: CSVEDLGRDSASGQYF. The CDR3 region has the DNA TGCAGCGTTGAAGATCTTGGTCGGGACAGCGCGAGCGGGCAGTACTTC.

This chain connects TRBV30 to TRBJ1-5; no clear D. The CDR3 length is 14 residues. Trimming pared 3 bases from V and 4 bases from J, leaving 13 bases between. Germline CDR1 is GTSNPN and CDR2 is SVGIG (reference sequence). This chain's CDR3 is CAWRNPDRNQPQHF. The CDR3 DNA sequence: TGTGCCTGGAGAAACCCGGACCGAAATCAGCCCCAGCATTTT.

In DNA, the CDR3 is TGCGCCAGCAGCTTGGAAGGGTCTAGCGGGAGAAATGAGCAGTTCTTC. Its translation is CASSLEGSSGRNEQFF. The V gene is TRBV5-1, the J gene TRBJ2-1, with 10 bases that match TRBD2. CDR3 length: 16 residues. Losses at the gene ends were 0 bases for V and 7 bases for J; bases not matched to a gene: 7. Germline V gene lookup returns CDR1 SGHRS and CDR2 YFSETQ.

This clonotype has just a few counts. The CDR3 region is CASGLVLLGLSAVRADTQYF. CDR3 in DNA: TGTGCTAGTGGTTTGGTACTTCTAGGACTCTCGGCCGTCAGGGCAGATACGCAGTATTTT. The rearrangement uses TRBV12-5 and TRBJ2-3; either TRBD1 or TRBD2 may supply D (5 bases each). The CDR3 has 20 residues. CDR1 LGHNT and CDR2 FRNRAP come from the germline V gene. The V and J ends lost 0 bases and 4 bases respectively, with 26 bases between them.

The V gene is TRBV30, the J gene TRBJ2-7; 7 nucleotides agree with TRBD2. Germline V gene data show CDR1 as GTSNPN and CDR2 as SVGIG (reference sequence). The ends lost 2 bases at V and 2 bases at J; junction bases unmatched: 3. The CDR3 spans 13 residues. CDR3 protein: CAWSSGNTYEQYF. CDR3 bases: TGTGCCTGGAGTAGCGGGAATACCTACGAGCAGTACTTC.

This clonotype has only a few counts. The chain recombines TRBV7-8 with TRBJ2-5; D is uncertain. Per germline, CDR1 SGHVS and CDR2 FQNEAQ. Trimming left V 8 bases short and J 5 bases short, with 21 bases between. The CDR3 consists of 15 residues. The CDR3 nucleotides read TGTGCCAGCGCCATTCCAGGAATTGACGGGGAGACCCAGTACTTC. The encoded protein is CASAIPGIDGETQYF.

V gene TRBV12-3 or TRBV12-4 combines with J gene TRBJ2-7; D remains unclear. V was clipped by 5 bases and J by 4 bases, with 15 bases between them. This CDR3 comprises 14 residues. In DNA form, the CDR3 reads TGTGCCAGCAGTACCCCAAACCCCCCGTACGAGCAGTACTTC. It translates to CASSTPNPPYEQYF.

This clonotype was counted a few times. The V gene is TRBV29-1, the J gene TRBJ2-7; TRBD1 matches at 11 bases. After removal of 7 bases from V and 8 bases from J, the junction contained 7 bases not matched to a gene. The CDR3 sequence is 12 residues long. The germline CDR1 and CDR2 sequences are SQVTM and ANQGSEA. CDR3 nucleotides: TGCAGCGCCAGGACAGGGGGCGCCCAGCAGTACTTC. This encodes CSARTGGAQQYF.

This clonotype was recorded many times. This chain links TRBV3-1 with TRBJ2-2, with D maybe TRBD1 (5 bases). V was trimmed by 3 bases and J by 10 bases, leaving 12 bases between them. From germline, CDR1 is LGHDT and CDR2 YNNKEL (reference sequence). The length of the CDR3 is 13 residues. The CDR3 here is CASSHRVGVELFF. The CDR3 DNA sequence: TGTGCCAGCAGCCATCGTGTAGGGGTGGAGCTGTTTTTT.

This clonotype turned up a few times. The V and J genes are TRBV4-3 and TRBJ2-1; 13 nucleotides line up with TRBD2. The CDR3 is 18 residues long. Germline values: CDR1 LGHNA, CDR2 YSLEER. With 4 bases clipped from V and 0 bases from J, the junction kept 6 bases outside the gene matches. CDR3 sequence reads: CASSPGTSGVSSYNEQFF. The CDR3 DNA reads TGCGCCAGCAGCCCTGGGACTAGCGGGGTAAGCTCCTACAATGAGCAGTTCTTC.

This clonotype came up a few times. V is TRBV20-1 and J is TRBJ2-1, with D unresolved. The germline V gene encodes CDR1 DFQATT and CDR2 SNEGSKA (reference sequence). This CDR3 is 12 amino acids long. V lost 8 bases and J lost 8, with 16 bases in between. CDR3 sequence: CSTTGSHYEQFF. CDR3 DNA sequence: TGCAGTACGACTGGCTCCCACTATGAGCAGTTCTTC.

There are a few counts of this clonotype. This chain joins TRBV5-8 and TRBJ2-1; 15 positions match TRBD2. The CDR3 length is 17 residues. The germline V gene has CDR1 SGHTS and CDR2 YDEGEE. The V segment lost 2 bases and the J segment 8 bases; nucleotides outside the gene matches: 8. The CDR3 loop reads CASSFFRTSGRAYEQFF. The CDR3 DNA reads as TGTGCCAGCAGCTTCTTCCGGACTAGCGGGAGGGCCTATGAGCAGTTCTTC.

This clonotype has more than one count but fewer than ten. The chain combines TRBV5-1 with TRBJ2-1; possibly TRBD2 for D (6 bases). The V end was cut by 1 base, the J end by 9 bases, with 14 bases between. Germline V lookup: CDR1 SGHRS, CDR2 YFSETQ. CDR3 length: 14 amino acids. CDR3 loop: CASSLKLAGSEQFF. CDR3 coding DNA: TGCGCCAGCAGCTTGAAACTAGCCGGGAGTGAGCAGTTCTTC.

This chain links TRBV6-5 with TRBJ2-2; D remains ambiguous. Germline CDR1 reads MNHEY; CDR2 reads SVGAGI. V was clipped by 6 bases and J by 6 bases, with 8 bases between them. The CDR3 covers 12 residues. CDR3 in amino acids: CASRNNAGELFF. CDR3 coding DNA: TGTGCCAGCAGAAATAACGCCGGGGAGCTGTTTTTT.

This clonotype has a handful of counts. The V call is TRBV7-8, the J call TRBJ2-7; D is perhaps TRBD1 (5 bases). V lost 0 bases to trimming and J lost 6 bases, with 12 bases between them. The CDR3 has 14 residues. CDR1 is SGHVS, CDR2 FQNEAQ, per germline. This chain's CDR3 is CASSLAGAVSEQYF. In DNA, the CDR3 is TGTGCCAGCAGCTTAGCAGGGGCGGTGAGCGAGCAGTACTTC.

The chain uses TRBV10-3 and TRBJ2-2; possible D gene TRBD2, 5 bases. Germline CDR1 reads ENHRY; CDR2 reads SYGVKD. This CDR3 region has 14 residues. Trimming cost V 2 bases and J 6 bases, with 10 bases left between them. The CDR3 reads CAISEVGVAGELFF. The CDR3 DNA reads TGTGCCATCAGTGAGGTGGGAGTAGCCGGGGAGCTGTTTTTT.

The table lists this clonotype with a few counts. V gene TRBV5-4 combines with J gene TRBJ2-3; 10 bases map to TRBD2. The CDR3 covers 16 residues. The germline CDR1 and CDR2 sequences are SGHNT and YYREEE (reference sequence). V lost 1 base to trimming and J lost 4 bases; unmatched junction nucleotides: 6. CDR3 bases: TGTGCCAGCAGCTTGAGCGGGAGGGGGGTTGCAGATACGCAGTATTTT. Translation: CASSLSGRGVADTQYF.

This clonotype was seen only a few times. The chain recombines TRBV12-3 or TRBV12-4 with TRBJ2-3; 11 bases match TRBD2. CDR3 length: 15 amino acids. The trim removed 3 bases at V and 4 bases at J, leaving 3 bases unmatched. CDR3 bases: TGTGCCAGCAGTTTTCGACTAGCGGGACCAGATACGCAGTATTTT. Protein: CASSFRLAGPDTQYF.

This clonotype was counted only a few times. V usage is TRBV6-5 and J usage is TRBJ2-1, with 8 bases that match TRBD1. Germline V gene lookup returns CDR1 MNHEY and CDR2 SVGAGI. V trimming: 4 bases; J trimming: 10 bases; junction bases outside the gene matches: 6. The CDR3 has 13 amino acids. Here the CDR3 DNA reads TGTGCCAGCAGTTCAACCTCAGGGGGCGAGCAGTTCTTC. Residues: CASSSTSGGEQFF.

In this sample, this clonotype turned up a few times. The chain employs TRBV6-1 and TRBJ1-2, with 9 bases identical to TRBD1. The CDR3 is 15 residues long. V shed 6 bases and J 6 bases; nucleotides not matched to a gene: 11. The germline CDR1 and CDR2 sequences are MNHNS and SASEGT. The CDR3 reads CASSLNPGQGNGYTF. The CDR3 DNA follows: TGTGCCAGCAGCCTAAACCCGGGACAGGGTAATGGCTACACCTTC.